These 18 T cell receptor beta chains came from one sample sequenced in a study of glioma-infiltrating T cells. The iRepertoire nested amplicon-rescue multiplex PCR amplified TCR alpha and beta CDR3s from RNA. One entry per CDR3 protein, called by TCRdb with MiXCR from the multiplex PCR reads. This table has about 140,000 distinct CDR3 sequences, 35% to 50% appearing once. Sequencing was performed on glioma tissue, nonneoplastic brain tissue, or PBMCs (not recorded which). These TCRs come from a human donor with low-grade glioma or glioblastoma, undergoing nonglioma brain surgery, or in good health (not recorded which).

V usage is TRBV12-3 or TRBV12-4 and J usage is TRBJ2-7, with a possible D match to TRBD1 (6 bases). V lost 6 bases, J lost 2 bases, and 14 bases lay in between. The CDR3 covers 14 residues. The CDR3 DNA sequence: TGTGCCAGCAGACCGGGACATGCTCCCTACGAGCAGTACTTC. Its protein product is CASRPGHAPYEQYF.

J is TRBJ1-6 and V is TRBV19, with D perhaps TRBD1 (6 bases). With 4 bases removed from V and 7 bases from J, the gap between germline ends came to 8 bases. The germline V gene encodes CDR1 LNHDA and CDR2 SQIVND (reference sequence). This CDR3 contains 13 residues. For the CDR3, the DNA is TGTGCCAGTAGTAGGGGGCCGAATTCACCCCTCCACTTT. Amino acid sequence: CASSRGPNSPLHF.

The rearrangement links TRBV12-3 or TRBV12-4 to TRBJ1-2; D gene ambiguous. The CDR3 length is 12 residues. V lost 7 bases and J 3 bases, leaving 9 bases between the germline ends. The CDR3 protein is CASTYGDYGYTF. The CDR3 bases are TGTGCCAGCACCTACGGTGACTATGGCTACACCTTC.

V and J are TRBV19 and TRBJ2-7; possibly TRBD1 for D (6 bases). Trimming removed 5 bases from V and 7 bases from J, with 24 bases in between. This CDR3 is built from 16 residues. CDR1 and CDR2 from the germline V gene are LNHDA and SQIVND (reference sequence). This CDR3 is CASSLGTSTTWGEQYF. The CDR3 DNA sequence: TGTGCCAGTAGTTTGGGGACATCTACAACTTGGGGGGAGCAGTACTTC.

This clonotype was counted a few times. The chain couples TRBV7-6 to TRBJ1-6; 9 nucleotides line up with TRBD1. This CDR3 is built from 15 residues. V dropped 5 bases and J dropped 10; count of bases not matched to a gene: 9. Germline assignment: CDR1 SGHVS and CDR2 FNYEAQ. Here the CDR3 DNA reads TGTGCCAGCAGCCCTAACGACAGGGGGAGATCACCCCTCCACTTT. Amino acid sequence: CASSPNDRGRSPLHF.

There are a few counts of this clonotype. The chain couples TRBV7-2 to TRBJ1-1, with TRBD1 identical over 9 bases. Germline CDR1 is SGHTA and CDR2 is FQGNSA. V dropped 2 bases and J dropped 0; count of bases not matched to a gene: 7. This CDR3 spans 17 amino acids. CDR3 sequence reads: CASSLFGQGSVNTEAFF. In nucleotides, the CDR3 is TGTGCCAGCAGCTTATTCGGACAGGGGAGCGTGAACACTGAAGCTTTCTTT.

A remark on this clonotype: This could be a read error, since a much larger clone is one nucleotide away. The V and J genes are TRBV6-9 and TRBJ2-7, with D perhaps TRBD2 (6 bases). CDR1 is MNHGY, CDR2 SVAAGI, per germline. Trimming pared 4 bases from V and 2 bases from J, leaving 15 bases between. The CDR3 loop spans 15 amino acids. The CDR3 region is CASSSRRGTTYEQYF. As DNA, the CDR3 is TGTGCCAGCAGTTCCAGACGGGGGACGACCTACGAGCAGTACTTC.

This clonotype was recorded a few times. This CDR3 reads CASNGQLGEQFF. The CDR3 bases are TGTGCCAGCAATGGACAGCTCGGGGAGCAGTTCTTC. V gene TRBV28 combines with J gene TRBJ2-1; possibly TRBD1 for D (6 bases). CDR1 MDHEN and CDR2 SYDVKM come from the germline V gene. V was clipped by 7 bases and J by 10 bases, with 14 bases between them. The CDR3 covers 12 residues.

The J gene is TRBJ2-2, the V gene TRBV2; tentative D call: TRBD1 (5 bases). There are 16 residues in the CDR3. V was shortened by 6 bases and J by 4 bases, with 18 bases between the two germline ends. CDR1 and CDR2 from the germline V gene are SNHLY and FYNNEI. For the CDR3, the DNA is TGTGCCAGCAGGGCCGAAGGGGCCTGGAGCACCGGGGAGCTGTTTTTT. Protein product: CASRAEGAWSTGELFF.

This chain links TRBV19 with TRBJ2-1; TRBD1 matches at 8 bases. The CDR3 extends over 16 amino acids. V lost 1 base and J lost 0; bases outside the gene matches: 2. Germline V gene data show CDR1 as LNHDA and CDR2 as SQIVND (reference sequence). CDR3 DNA: TGTGCCAGTAGTATAGGGGGACAGGCCTCCTACAATGAGCAGTTCTTC. It encodes CASSIGGQASYNEQFF.

V gene TRBV18 combines with J gene TRBJ2-3; TRBD2 might be the D (6 bases). Trimming left V 6 bases short and J 10 bases short, with 23 bases between. This CDR3 has 15 amino acids. Per the germline V gene, CDR1 is KGHSH and CDR2 is LQKENI. Written as DNA, the CDR3 is TGTGCCAGCTCCCCTCTGGACTACTCCAGGGATGCGCAGTATTTT. This translates into CASSPLDYSRDAQYF. Full variable domain (remainder filled in from reference TRBV18 and TRBJ2-3): NAGVMQNPRHLVRRRGQEARLRCSPMKGHSHVYWYRQLPEEGLKFMVYLQKENIIDESGMPKERFSAEFPKEGPSILRIQQVVRGDSAAYFCASSPLDYSRDAQYFGPGTRLTVL.

This clonotype occurred once. J is TRBJ1-4 and V is TRBV4-1, with D hard to call. Trimming took off 1 base at V and 8 bases at J, with 11 bases between the two ends. The CDR3 loop spans 14 amino acids. Germline CDR1 and CDR2: MGHRA and YSYEKL. The CDR3 DNA is TGCGCCAGCAGCCAAGTCTCTACTGTGGAAAAACTGTTTTTT. Translated, it gives CASSQVSTVEKLFF.

Only a few counts were recorded for this clonotype. The genes are TRBV4-2 and TRBJ1-2, with D perhaps matching TRBD1 (5 bases). CDR1 is LGHNA and CDR2 is YNFKEQ in the germline V gene. This CDR3 region has 12 residues. Trimming stripped 4 bases from V and 8 bases from J, with 11 bases between. The CDR3 is CASSRAGYGYTF. As DNA, the CDR3 is TGTGCCAGCAGCCGGGCAGGGTACGGCTACACCTTC.

The chain uses TRBV5-1 and TRBJ2-7; 12 bases are a match to TRBD2. This CDR3 has 15 residues. In germline, CDR1 is SGHRS, CDR2 YFSETQ. After removal of 0 bases from V and 4 bases from J, the junction contained 2 bases not matched to a gene. The CDR3 bases are TGCGCCAGCAGCTTGGCTAGCGGGAGGGATTACGAGCAGTACTTC. Protein sequence: CASSLASGRDYEQYF.

The genes are TRBV27 and TRBJ2-7, with D uncertain. The CDR3 loop spans 18 amino acids. Germline V gene lookup returns CDR1 MNHEY and CDR2 SMNVEV (reference sequence). Trimming took 4 bases from V and 0 from J, leaving 22 bases between them. The CDR3 region has the DNA TGTGCCAGCAGTTCCTCAACTGAAAAGACGAGGAGCTCCTACGAGCAGTACTTC. Encoded protein: CASSSSTEKTRSSYEQYF.

The V call is TRBV7-2, the J call TRBJ2-7; 14 bases align to TRBD2. The end of the DNA aligns better with TRBJ2-1, so the J call may be wrong. This CDR3 region has 15 residues. The germline V gene encodes CDR1 SGHTA and CDR2 FQGNSA. Here the CDR3 reads CASSLTSGGAGEQFF. The CDR3 DNA reads as TGTGCCAGCAGCTTGACTAGCGGGGGGGCCGGTGAGCAGTTCTTC.

This clonotype showed up many times. The chain couples TRBV15 to TRBJ1-3; D not resolved. Germline CDR1 is LNHNV and CDR2 is YYDKDF (reference sequence). The germline V and J ends were trimmed by 2 bases and 4 bases, with 3 bases remaining between them. This CDR3 comprises 12 residues. CDR3 loop: CATSRWGNTIYF. DNA of the CDR3: TGTGCCACCAGCAGATGGGGAAACACCATATATTTT. Full variable domain (rest looked up from reference TRBV15 and TRBJ1-3): DAMVIQNPRYQVTQFGKPVTLSCSQTLNHNVMYWYQQKSSQAPKLLFHYYDKDFNNEADTPDNFQSRRPNTSFCFLDIRSPGLGDTAMYLCATSRWGNTIYFGEGSWLTVV.

The genes are TRBV7-8 and TRBJ2-7, with D possibly TRBD1 on 6 matching bases. The germline CDR1 and CDR2 sequences are SGHVS and FQNEAQ. The CDR3 covers 17 residues. Trimming stripped 5 bases from V and 0 bases from J, with 20 bases between. The CDR3 loop reads CASSPGTPVQVSYEQYF. In nucleotides, the CDR3 is TGTGCCAGCAGCCCAGGGACACCCGTTCAAGTCTCCTACGAGCAGTACTTC. Supplemented by reference TRBV7-8 and TRBJ2-7, the full variable domain reads GAGVSQSPRYKVAKRGQDVALRCDPISGHVSLFWYQQALGQGPEFLTYFQNEAQLDKSGLPSDRFFAERPEGSVSTLKIQRTQQEDSAVYLCASSPGTPVQVSYEQYFGPGTRLTVT.